This passage covers 7 T cell receptor beta chains from one sample sequenced in a study of T-cell reconstitution after alpha-beta-depleted transplantation in children. Unique molecular identifiers featured in how the TCRbeta library was prepared. TCRdb itself ran the PCR reads through MiXCR, one entry per CDR3 protein. The table includes hundreds of thousands of distinct CDR3 sequences, around 15% detected once. This specimen was PBMCs, mostly from graft donor cells, taken 360 days after TCRalphabeta/CD19-depleted stem cell transplant. These receptor sequences come from a boy less than two years old who had a stem cell transplant for Wiskott-Aldrich syndrome, so the T cells may come from the graft donor.

The rearrangement links TRBV15 to TRBJ2-1; no reliable D call. Germline V gene data show CDR1 as LNHNV and CDR2 as YYDKDF (reference sequence). Trimming stripped 0 bases from V and 0 bases from J, with 12 bases between. CDR3 length: 17 amino acids. This chain's CDR3 is CATSRDGVLASYNEQFF. The CDR3 bases are TGTGCCACCAGCAGAGATGGCGTTTTGGCCTCCTACAATGAGCAGTTCTTC.

The V gene is TRBV29-1, the J gene TRBJ2-7; 7 positions agree with TRBD2. This CDR3 has 13 amino acids. V lost 2 bases to trimming and J lost 3 bases; unmatched junction nucleotides: 4. Germline CDR1 SQVTM, CDR2 ANQGSEA. DNA for the CDR3: TGCAGCGTTGAACTAGCGGACTTCTACGAGCAGTACTTC. Translated: CSVELADFYEQYF.

This rearrangement joins TRBV20-1 to TRBJ2-1, with 7 bases matching TRBD2. Germline CDR1 and CDR2: DFQATT and SNEGSKA (reference sequence). CDR3 length: 18 residues. V shed 6 bases, J shed 0 bases, and the junction held 17 bases outside the gene matches. The CDR3 loop is CSALLTRGGESSYNEQFF. The CDR3 bases are TGCAGTGCCCTATTGACTAGGGGAGGGGAAAGCTCCTACAATGAGCAGTTCTTC.

This clonotype was seen only once. The V call is TRBV13, the J call TRBJ2-6; 12 bases agree with TRBD2. The CDR3 runs to 19 residues. Germline-derived CDR1 and CDR2 are PRHDT and FYEKMQ (reference sequence). The trim removed 8 bases at V and 1 base at J, leaving 12 bases unmatched. DNA for the CDR3: TGTGCCAGCTGCCGAGTCCTTACTAGCGGGGGGTCTGGGGCCAACGTCCTGACTTTC. Protein: CASCRVLTSGGSGANVLTF.

The chain is built from TRBV6-5 and TRBJ2-5, with 7 bases fitting TRBD2. This CDR3 spans 16 amino acids. Losses at the gene ends were 4 bases for V and 3 bases for J; bases not matched to a gene: 11. Germline CDR1 reads MNHEY; CDR2 reads SVGAGI. CDR3 in DNA: TGTGCCAGCAGTTTCCTCACTGTTGGGGGGGAAGAGACCCAGTACTTC. Its protein product is CASSFLTVGGEETQYF.

This clonotype was counted only a few times. The chain recombines TRBV7-9 with TRBJ2-1; 12 bases align to TRBD2. CDR1 is SEHNR and CDR2 is FQNEAQ in the germline V gene (reference sequence). Unmatched junction bases numbered 11, after V lost 6 bases and J lost 8 bases. The CDR3 length is 16 residues. CDR3 DNA sequence: TGTGCCAGCAGTTATGGACTAGCGGGGCATAGGTATGAGCAGTTCTTC. Protein sequence: CASSYGLAGHRYEQFF.

The sample holds a few counts of this clonotype. The V call is TRBV20-1, the J call TRBJ2-1, with 8 positions matching TRBD2. This CDR3 is 14 amino acids long. V was pared by 5 bases and J by 6 bases, with 9 bases of the junction left unmatched. CDR1 DFQATT and CDR2 SNEGSKA come from the germline V gene (reference sequence). The CDR3 region is CSASLAGSGNEQFF. The CDR3 coding sequence is TGCAGTGCTTCTTTAGCGGGGTCCGGCAATGAGCAGTTCTTC.